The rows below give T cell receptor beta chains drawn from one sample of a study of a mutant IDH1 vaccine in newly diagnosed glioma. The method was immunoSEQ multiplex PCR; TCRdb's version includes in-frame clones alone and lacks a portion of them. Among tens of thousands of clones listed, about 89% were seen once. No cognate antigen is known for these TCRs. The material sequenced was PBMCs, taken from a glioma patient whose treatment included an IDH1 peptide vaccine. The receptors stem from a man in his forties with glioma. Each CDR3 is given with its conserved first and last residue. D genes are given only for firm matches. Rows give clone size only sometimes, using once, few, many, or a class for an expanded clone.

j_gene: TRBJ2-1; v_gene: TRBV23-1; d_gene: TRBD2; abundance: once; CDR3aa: CASSQPGLDYNEQFF; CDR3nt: TGCGCCAGCAGTCAACCGGGACTAGACTACAATGAGCAGTTCTTC
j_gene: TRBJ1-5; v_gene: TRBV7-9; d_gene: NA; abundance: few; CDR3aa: CASSPAVDQPQHF; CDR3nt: TGTGCCAGCAGCCCTGCGGTTGATCAGCCCCAGCATTTT
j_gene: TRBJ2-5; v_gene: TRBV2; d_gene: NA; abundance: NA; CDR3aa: CASSETGKTQYF; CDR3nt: TGTGCCAGCAGTGAAACAGGAAAGACCCAGTACTTC
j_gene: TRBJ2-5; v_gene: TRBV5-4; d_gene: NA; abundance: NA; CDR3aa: CASSSGGDGEETQYF; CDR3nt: TGTGCCAGCAGCTCCGGAGGGGACGGGGAAGAGACCCAGTACTTC
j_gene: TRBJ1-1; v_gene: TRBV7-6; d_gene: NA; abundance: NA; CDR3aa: CASSLPPRNEAFF; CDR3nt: TGTGCCAGCAGCTTACCCCCCCGAAATGAAGCTTTCTTT
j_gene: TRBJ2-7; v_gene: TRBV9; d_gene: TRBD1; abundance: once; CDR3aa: CASSAVDRGANGGPYEQYF; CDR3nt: TGTGCCAGCAGCGCTGTAGACAGGGGCGCCAATGGAGGGCCCTACGAGCAGTACTTC
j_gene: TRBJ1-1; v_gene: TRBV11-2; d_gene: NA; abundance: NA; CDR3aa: CASSLRSSVTFMNTEAFF; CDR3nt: TGTGCCAGCAGCTTACGGTCATCTGTCACTTTTATGAACACTGAAGCTTTCTTT
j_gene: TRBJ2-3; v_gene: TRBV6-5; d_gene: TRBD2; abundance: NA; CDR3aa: CASSYELAGGRDTQYF; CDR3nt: TGTGCCAGCAGTTACGAGCTAGCGGGAGGGAGAGATACGCAGTATTTT
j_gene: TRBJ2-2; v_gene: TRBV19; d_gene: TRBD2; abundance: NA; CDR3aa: CAIKGREGHNTGELFF; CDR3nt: TGTGCCATCAAGGGGCGGGAGGGCCATAACACCGGGGAGCTGTTTTTT
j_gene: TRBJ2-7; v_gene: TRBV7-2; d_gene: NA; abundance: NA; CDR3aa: CASSLEFAEQYF; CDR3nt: TGTGCCAGCAGCTTAGAGTTCGCCGAGCAGTACTTC
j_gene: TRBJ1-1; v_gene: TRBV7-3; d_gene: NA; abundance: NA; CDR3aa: CASSLTQGSTEAFF; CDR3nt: TGTGCCAGCAGCTTAACACAGGGCAGCACTGAAGCTTTCTTT
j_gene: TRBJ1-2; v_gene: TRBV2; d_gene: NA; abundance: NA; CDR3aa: CASSEYPEGGYTF; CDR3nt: TGTGCCAGCAGTGAATACCCGGAAGGGGGCTACACCTTC
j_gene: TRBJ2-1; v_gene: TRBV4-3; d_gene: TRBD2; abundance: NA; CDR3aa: CASSPNLLTSGTNEQFF; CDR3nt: TGCGCCAGCAGCCCAAATTTACTGACTAGCGGGACGAATGAGCAGTTCTTC
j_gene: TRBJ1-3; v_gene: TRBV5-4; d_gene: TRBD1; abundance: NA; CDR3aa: CAISWDSGNTIYF; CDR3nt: TGTGCCATCTCCTGGGACAGTGGAAACACCATATATTTT
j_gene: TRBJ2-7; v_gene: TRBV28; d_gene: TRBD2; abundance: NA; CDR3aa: CASSPASGPSYEQYF; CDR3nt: TGTGCCAGCAGTCCCGCTAGCGGTCCCTCCTACGAGCAGTACTTC
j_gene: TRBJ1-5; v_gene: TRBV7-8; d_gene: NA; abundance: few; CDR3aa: CASSLAWGPNQPQHF; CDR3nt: TGTGCCAGCAGCTTAGCTTGGGGGCCCAATCAGCCCCAGCATTTT
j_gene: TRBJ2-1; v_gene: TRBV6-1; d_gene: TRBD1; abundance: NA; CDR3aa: CASSRRQGVYNEQFF; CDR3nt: TGTGCCAGCAGCCGGAGGCAGGGGGTCTACAATGAGCAGTTCTTC
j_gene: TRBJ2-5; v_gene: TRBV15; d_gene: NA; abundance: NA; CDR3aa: CATSRGVRVLETQYF; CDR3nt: TGTGCCACCAGCAGAGGGGTCAGGGTGCTTGAGACCCAGTACTTC
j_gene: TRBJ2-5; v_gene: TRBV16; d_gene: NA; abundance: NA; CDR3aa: CASSQSPDSAGETQYF; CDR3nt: TGTGCCAGCAGCCAATCGCCGGACAGCGCAGGAGAGACCCAGTACTTC
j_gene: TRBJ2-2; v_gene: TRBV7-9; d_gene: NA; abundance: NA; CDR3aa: CASSFSRATTGELFF; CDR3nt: TGTGCCAGCAGCTTTTCCCGGGCCACCACCGGGGAGCTGTTTTTT
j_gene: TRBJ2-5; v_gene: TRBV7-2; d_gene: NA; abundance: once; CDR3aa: CASSLSRETQYF; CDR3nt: TGTGCCAGCAGCTTATCCCGAGAGACCCAGTACTTC
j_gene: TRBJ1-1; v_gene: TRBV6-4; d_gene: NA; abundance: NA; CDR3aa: CASSQSAGPDTEAFF; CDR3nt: TGTGCCAGCAGTCAATCCGCCGGGCCGGACACTGAAGCTTTCTTT
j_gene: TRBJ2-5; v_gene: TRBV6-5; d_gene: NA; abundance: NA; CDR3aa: CASSYGGVRKETQYF; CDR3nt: TGTGCCAGCAGTTACGGAGGGGTTAGAAAGGAGACCCAGTACTTC
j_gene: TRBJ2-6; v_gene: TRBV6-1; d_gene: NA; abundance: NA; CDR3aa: CASSASRVSSGANVLTF; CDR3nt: TGTGCCAGCAGTGCATCCAGGGTCAGCTCTGGGGCCAACGTCCTGACTTTC
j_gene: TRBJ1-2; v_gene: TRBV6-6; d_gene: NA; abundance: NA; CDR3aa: CAIGGAGGTRGYTF; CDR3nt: TGTGCCATTGGGGGCGCGGGGGGAACGCGGGGCTACACCTTC
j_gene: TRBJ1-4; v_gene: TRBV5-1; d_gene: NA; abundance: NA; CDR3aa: CASSSGTTTNEKLFF; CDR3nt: TGCGCCAGCAGCTCCGGGACAACAACTAATGAAAAACTGTTTTTT
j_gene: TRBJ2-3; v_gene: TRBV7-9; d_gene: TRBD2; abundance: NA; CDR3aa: CASSPPASGSTDTQYF; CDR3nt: TGTGCCAGCAGCCCCCCTGCTAGCGGGAGCACAGATACGCAGTATTTT
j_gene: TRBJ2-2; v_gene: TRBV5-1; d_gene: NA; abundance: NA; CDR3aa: CASSLDRPNTGELFF; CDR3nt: TGCGCCAGCAGCTTGGACAGGCCGAACACCGGGGAGCTGTTTTTT
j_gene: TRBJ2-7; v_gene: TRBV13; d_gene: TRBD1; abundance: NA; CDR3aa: CASSFRQGSYEQYF; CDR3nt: TGTGCCAGCAGCTTCAGACAGGGATCCTACGAGCAGTACTTC
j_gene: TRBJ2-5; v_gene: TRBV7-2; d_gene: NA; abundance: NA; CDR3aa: CASSRLGTLQETQYF; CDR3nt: TGTGCCAGCAGCCGCTTAGGGACTCTGCAAGAGACCCAGTACTTC
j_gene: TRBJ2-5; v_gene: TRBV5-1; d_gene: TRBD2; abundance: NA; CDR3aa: CASSGGLAGGGAQYF; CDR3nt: TGCGCCAGCAGCGGAGGACTAGCGGGAGGGGGGGCCCAGTACTTC
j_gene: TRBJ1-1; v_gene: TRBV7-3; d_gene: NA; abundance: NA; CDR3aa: CASSLTGNAEAFF; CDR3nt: TGTGCCAGCAGCTTAACGGGCAACGCTGAAGCTTTCTTT
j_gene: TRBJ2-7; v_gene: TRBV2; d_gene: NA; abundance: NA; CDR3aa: CASSDGTHYEQYF; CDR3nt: TGTGCCAGCAGTGACGGCACCCACTACGAGCAGTACTTC
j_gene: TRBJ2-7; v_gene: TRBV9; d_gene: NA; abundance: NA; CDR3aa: CASSVDRAGYSYEQYF; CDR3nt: TGTGCCAGCAGCGTAGATCGAGCGGGTTACTCCTACGAGCAGTACTTC
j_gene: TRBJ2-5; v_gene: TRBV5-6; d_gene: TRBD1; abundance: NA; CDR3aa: CASSSISDYRGETQYF; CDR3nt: TGTGCCAGCAGCTCCATATCCGACTACAGGGGCGAGACCCAGTACTTC
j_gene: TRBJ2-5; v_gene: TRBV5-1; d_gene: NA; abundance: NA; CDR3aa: CASSRAGSSFGQETQYF; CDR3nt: TGCGCCAGCAGCAGGGCAGGGTCTAGCTTTGGGCAAGAGACCCAGTACTTC
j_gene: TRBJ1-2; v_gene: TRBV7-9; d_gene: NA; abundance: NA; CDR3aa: CASSLGGFYGYTF; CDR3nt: TGTGCCAGCAGCTTAGGAGGGTTCTATGGCTACACCTTC
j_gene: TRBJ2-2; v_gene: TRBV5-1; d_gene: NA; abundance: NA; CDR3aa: CASSLEGSPGELFF; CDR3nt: TGCGCCAGCAGCTTAGAGGGTAGTCCCGGGGAGCTGTTTTTT
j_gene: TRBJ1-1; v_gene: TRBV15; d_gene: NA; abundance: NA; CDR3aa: CATSRGRGLNTEAFF; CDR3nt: TGTGCCACCAGCCGGGGGCGGGGGCTGAACACTGAAGCTTTCTTT
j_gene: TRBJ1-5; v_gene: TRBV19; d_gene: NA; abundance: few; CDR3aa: CASTDSGRNQPQHF; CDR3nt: TGTGCCAGTACCGACTCGGGCAGGAATCAGCCCCAGCATTTT
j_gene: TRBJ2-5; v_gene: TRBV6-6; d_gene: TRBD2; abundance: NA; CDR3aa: CASSSPGLAFETQYF; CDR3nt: TGTGCCAGCAGTTCCCCGGGACTAGCGTTCGAGACCCAGTACTTC
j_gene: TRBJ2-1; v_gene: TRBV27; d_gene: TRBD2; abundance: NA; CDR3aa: CASSFSVASGSNEQFF; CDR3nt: TGTGCCAGCAGTTTCTCCGTGGCTAGCGGGAGCAATGAGCAGTTCTTC
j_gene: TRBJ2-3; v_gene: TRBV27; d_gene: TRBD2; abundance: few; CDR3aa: CASSLSFTSGSSDTQYF; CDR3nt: TGTGCCAGCAGTTTATCGTTCACTAGCGGGAGTTCAGATACGCAGTATTTT